The 13 T cell receptor beta chains listed next were all sequenced from one sample in a study of immune evolution from preneoplasia to lung adenocarcinoma. Repertoires were generated with immunoSEQ multiplex PCR, while TCRdb's copy carries only in-frame clones and drops some. The sample holds about 6,500 clones, around 69% seen once. Sequencing was carried out using FFPE lung adenocarcinoma in situ tissue. The receptor set was obtained from an older donor with lung adenocarcinoma.

The chain recombines TRBV29-1 with TRBJ1-1; TRBD1 matches at 8 bases. The CDR3 is 13 residues long. The trim removed 0 bases at V and 4 bases at J, leaving 1 base unmatched. In germline, CDR1 is SQVTM, CDR2 ANQGSEA. This chain's CDR3 is CSVEEDRATEAFF. For the CDR3, the DNA is TGCAGCGTTGAAGAGGACAGGGCCACTGAAGCTTTCTTT.

J is TRBJ2-2 and V is TRBV18; 9 nucleotides match TRBD2. J was trimmed by 3 bases and V by 6 bases; bases with no gene match: 8. CDR1 and CDR2 from the germline V gene are KGHSH and LQKENI. This CDR3 spans 16 amino acids. CDR3 nucleotides: TGTGCCAGCTCCCCCAGGACTAGCGTCGACACCGGGGAGCTGTTTTTT. Residues: CASSPRTSVDTGELFF.

The chain employs TRBV5-1 and TRBJ2-1, with D possibly being TRBD2 (6 bases). The germline V gene has CDR1 SGHRS and CDR2 YFSETQ. The CDR3 contains 12 residues. The V gene lost 4 bases and the J gene lost 9 bases, with 11 bases spanning the gap. For the CDR3, the DNA is TGCGCCAGCAGCCCAGTGGGGGGTGAGCAGTTCTTC. Translation: CASSPVGGEQFF. Based on the CDR3 plus reference TRBV5-1 and TRBJ2-1, the full variable domain is KAGVTQTPRYLIKTRGQQVTLSCSPISGHRSVSWYQQTPGQGLQFLFEYFSETQRNKGNFPGRFSGRQFSNSRSEMNVSTLELGDSALYLCASSPVGGEQFFGPGTRLTVL.

This clone was recorded once. The chain combines TRBV6-6 with TRBJ1-2, with D uncertain. The CDR3 contains 12 residues. Trimming took 8 bases from V and 2 from J, leaving 9 bases between them. The V gene's germline CDR1 is MNHNY and CDR2 SVGAGI (reference sequence). The CDR3 nucleotides are TGTGCCAGCGCCAGGACCAACTATGGCTACACCTTC. Translation: CASARTNYGYTF.

V usage is TRBV18 and J usage is TRBJ2-2; no clear D gene. CDR3 length: 15 residues. Trimming pared 2 bases from V and 0 bases from J, leaving 7 bases between. Germline CDR1 reads KGHSH; CDR2 reads LQKENI. CDR3 sequence: CASSPVNSNTGELFF. Written as DNA, the CDR3 is TGTGCCAGCTCACCAGTCAACTCGAACACCGGGGAGCTGTTTTTT.

The rearrangement joins TRBV30 to TRBJ1-2, with 8 bases fitting TRBD1. The CDR3 sequence is 16 residues long. CDR1 and CDR2 (germline): GTSNPN, SVGIG (reference sequence). With V trimmed by 1 base and J by 6 bases, 13 bases remained unmatched. CDR3 loop: CAWSGPPRTGLNGYTF. The CDR3 nucleotides read TGTGCCTGGAGTGGACCCCCCCGGACAGGGTTAAATGGCTACACCTTC.

The V and J genes are TRBV30 and TRBJ1-1; D unclear. This CDR3 region has 14 residues. Germline CDR1 GTSNPN, CDR2 SVGIG (reference sequence). Trimming took off 0 bases at V and 7 bases at J, with 15 bases between the two ends. The CDR3 bases are TGTGCCTGGAGTGTCTTCCGCTACCTTAATGAAGCTTTCTTT. Translated, it gives CAWSVFRYLNEAFF.

This clone was recorded a few times. V is TRBV6-1 and J is TRBJ1-1; TRBD1 matches 7 bases. Germline-derived CDR1 and CDR2 are MNHNS and SASEGT. J was trimmed by 2 bases and V by 4 bases; bases with no gene match: 4. CDR3 length: 14 residues. The CDR3 spells CASSVGTENTEAFF. The CDR3 DNA reads TGTGCCAGCAGTGTGGGGACAGAAAACACTGAAGCTTTCTTT.

The rearrangement uses TRBV19 and TRBJ1-1; no clear D. CDR1 is LNHDA, CDR2 SQIVND, per germline (reference sequence). V lost 6 bases and J lost 1, with 9 bases in between. The length of the CDR3 is 13 residues. CDR3 nucleotides: TGTGCCAGTAGATCACTCACGAACACTGAAGCTTTCTTT. It is translated as CASRSLTNTEAFF. Full variable domain (remainder filled in from reference TRBV19 and TRBJ1-1): DGGITQSPKYLFRKEGQNVTLSCEQNLNHDAMYWYRQDPGQGLRLIYYSQIVNDFQKGDIAEGYSVSREKKESFPLTVTSAQKNPTAFYLCASRSLTNTEAFFGQGTRLTVV.

The chain employs TRBV29-1 and TRBJ2-2; 8 bases match TRBD2. CDR3 length: 15 residues. V gave up 6 bases and J gave up 5 bases; unmatched junction bases: 11. CDR1 and CDR2 from the germline V gene are SQVTM and ANQGSEA. As DNA, the CDR3 is TGCAGCGTCGGGGCGGGGGGCGCCGGAACCGGGGAGCTGTTTTTT. This gives the protein CSVGAGGAGTGELFF.

The chain is built from TRBV28 and TRBJ1-2, with D uncertain. The CDR3 runs to 17 residues. Germline CDR1 reads MDHEN; CDR2 reads SYDVKM. The germline V and J ends were trimmed by 1 base and 1 base, with 16 bases remaining between them. The CDR3 DNA reads as TGTGCCAGCAGTTTATCGGGCGGAGGGCTAGGTAACTATGGCTACACCTTC. This gives the protein CASSLSGGGLGNYGYTF.

The chain employs TRBV30 and TRBJ1-1; D gene unclear. The V end lost 3 bases, the J end lost 1 base, and 9 bases lay between the germline ends. The CDR3 loop spans 13 amino acids. Germline V gives CDR1 GTSNPN, CDR2 SVGIG (reference sequence). CDR3 bases: TGTGCCTGGAGACCGACACCGAACACTGAAGCTTTCTTT. It translates to CAWRPTPNTEAFF.

This clone is termed medium-sized. The chain recombines TRBV29-1 with TRBJ2-7; 8 bases align to TRBD1. Trimming took 7 bases from V and 4 from J; bases not matched to a gene: 3. The CDR3 runs to 11 residues. Looked up from germline, CDR1 is SQVTM and CDR2 is ANQGSEA. CDR3 sequence: CSARQGYEQYF. CDR3 nucleotide sequence: TGCAGCGCTCGACAGGGGTACGAGCAGTACTTC.